Following are 25 T cell receptor beta chains from one sample sequenced in a study of human T cells and chemical hapten exposure. In TCRdb, the RACE reads were re-called with MiXCR into one record per CDR3 protein. The sample carries approximately 80,000 distinct CDR3 sequences, roughly 7.2% recorded once. As for time point: patch test 1, 2 weeks after DPC sensitization. This sample's treatment: therapeutic diphenylcyclopropenone sensitization with weekly scalp DPC. Sequenced here: whole blood, sampled in connection with sensitization to the hapten diphenylcyclopropenone (DPC). Source of these receptors: a woman in her 30s with alopecia areata. Some clones in this sample may be carry-over from other donors' samples.

With respect to this clonotype: A read error may explain this, as a much larger clone is one base away. Here the CDR3 reads CSASSGPDGYTF. The CDR3 DNA reads as TGCAGTGCTAGCTCAGGCCCCGATGGCTACACCTTC. The chain couples TRBV20-1 to TRBJ1-2; D ambiguous. This CDR3 is built from 12 residues. In germline, CDR1 is DFQATT, CDR2 SNEGSKA (reference sequence). V was shortened by 3 bases and J by 6 bases, with 11 bases between the two germline ends.

This clonotype was seen at least ten times. The chain uses TRBV7-2 and TRBJ2-3; D gene uncertain. CDR3 size: 16 residues. The V gene's germline CDR1 is SGHTA and CDR2 FQGNSA. Trimming took off 0 bases at V and 2 bases at J, with 12 bases between the two ends. The DNA of the CDR3 is TGTGCCAGCAGCTTAGCGCAGGTTCCGGTCACAGATACGCAGTATTTT. Translation gives CASSLAQVPVTDTQYF.

A few counts support this clonotype. The chain links TRBV6-2 or TRBV6-3 to TRBJ2-3; 8 bases align to TRBD2. Germline V lookup: CDR1 MNHEY, CDR2 SVGEGT. The trim removed 2 bases at V and 3 bases at J, leaving 16 bases unmatched. The CDR3 has 19 residues. The CDR3 sequence: CASSYPSPGGSIRTDTQYF. In nucleotides, the CDR3 is TGTGCCAGCAGTTACCCATCCCCGGGAGGGTCGATTCGTACAGATACGCAGTATTTT.

This clonotype showed up just a few times. The chain couples TRBV3-1 to TRBJ1-6, with 9 positions matching TRBD1. CDR3 size: 16 residues. Germline values: CDR1 LGHDT, CDR2 YNNKEL (reference sequence). Unmatched junction bases numbered 8, after V lost 4 bases and J lost 7 bases. DNA for the CDR3: TGTGCCAGCAGCCGTCGGGGACAGGGAACAAATTCACCCCTCCACTTT. The encoded protein is CASSRRGQGTNSPLHF.

This clonotype occurred a few times. V and J are TRBV20-1 and TRBJ2-1, with TRBD2 matching 12 bases. This CDR3 contains 15 residues. Trimming at V came to 5 bases and at J to 5 bases, leaving 7 bases not matched to a gene. Germline values: CDR1 DFQATT, CDR2 SNEGSKA (reference sequence). DNA for the CDR3: TGCAGTGCTGGACCAGGACTAGCGGGGAACAATGAGCAGTTCTTC. The encoded protein is CSAGPGLAGNNEQFF.

This chain uses TRBV29-1 with TRBJ1-2; 7 bases align to TRBD1. This CDR3 has 14 amino acids. The V segment lost 3 bases and the J segment 1 base; nucleotides outside the gene matches: 5. The germline V gene encodes CDR1 SQVTM and CDR2 ANQGSEA. In DNA form, the CDR3 reads TGCAGCGTTGAGAGGGACAGACGTAACTATGGCTACACCTTC. Translation: CSVERDRRNYGYTF.

This rearrangement joins TRBV10-2 to TRBJ1-2; 11 bases fit TRBD1. V trimming: 6 bases; J trimming: 1 base; junction bases outside the gene matches: 7. This CDR3 has 16 residues. CDR1 and CDR2 (germline): WSHSY, SAAADI. CDR3 DNA sequence: TGCGCCAGCAGGGGGACAGGGGGAGACAGTAACTATGGCTACACCTTC. Protein: CASRGTGGDSNYGYTF.

The chain combines TRBV12-3 or TRBV12-4 with TRBJ2-3, with D perhaps matching TRBD1 (5 bases). The CDR3 is 14 residues long. Trimming left V 3 bases short and J 2 bases short, with 9 bases between. The CDR3 DNA follows: TGTGCCAGCAGTTTGGGGCAGGACACAGATACGCAGTATTTT. This encodes CASSLGQDTDTQYF.

This clonotype was recorded at least ten times. V and J are TRBV20-1 and TRBJ2-1; D not resolved. This CDR3 has 16 amino acids. V was cut by 6 bases and J by 0 bases, with 18 bases left in between. CDR1 DFQATT and CDR2 SNEGSKA come from the germline V gene (reference sequence). Here the CDR3 reads CSAPPPPPGSYNEQFF. In DNA form, the CDR3 reads TGCAGTGCCCCCCCCCCTCCGCCGGGCTCCTACAATGAGCAGTTCTTC.

This clonotype has only a few counts. The chain has TRBV7-9 and TRBJ1-4; D uncertain. The CDR3 has 16 residues. Germline V gene lookup returns CDR1 SEHNR and CDR2 FQNEAQ (reference sequence). V gave up 1 base and J gave up 4 bases, with 13 bases separating them. Written as DNA, the CDR3 is TGTGCCAGCAGCTTAGGGGCAGACCTCATTAATGAAAAACTGTTTTTT. This gives the protein CASSLGADLINEKLFF.

This clonotype has a count of ten or more. This chain joins TRBV18 and TRBJ1-4; 8 bases match TRBD1. The CDR3 runs to 16 residues. V trimming: 3 bases; J trimming: 8 bases; junction bases outside the gene matches: 11. Germline V gives CDR1 KGHSH, CDR2 LQKENI. The CDR3 region is CASSPTPDRGGEKLFF. Here the CDR3 DNA reads TGTGCCAGCTCACCGACTCCAGACAGGGGCGGCGAAAAACTGTTTTTT.

This clonotype has just a few counts. The chain has TRBV5-1 and TRBJ1-1; no reliable D call. The CDR3 has 15 amino acids. Trimming pared 4 bases from V and 4 bases from J, leaving 17 bases between. CDR1 SGHRS and CDR2 YFSETQ come from the germline V gene. CDR3 region: CASSLRTDPGTEAFF. DNA of the CDR3: TGCGCCAGCAGCCTTCGGACCGACCCAGGCACTGAAGCTTTCTTT. The full variable domain, with the rest looked up from reference TRBV5-1 and TRBJ1-1, is KAGVTQTPRYLIKTRGQQVTLSCSPISGHRSVSWYQQTPGQGLQFLFEYFSETQRNKGNFPGRFSGRQFSNSRSEMNVSTLELGDSALYLCASSLRTDPGTEAFFGQGTRLTVV.

The chain uses TRBV7-9 and TRBJ1-6; possibly TRBD1 for D (5 bases). Germline V CDR1 and CDR2: SEHNR, FQNEAQ (reference sequence). The CDR3 is 15 residues long. Trimming removed 6 bases from V and 6 bases from J, with 15 bases in between. CDR3 in DNA: TGTGCCAGCAGATCAGAGGGACGGACTAATTCACCCCTCCACTTT. Protein product: CASRSEGRTNSPLHF.

This clonotype was seen only a few times. The chain uses TRBV7-9 and TRBJ1-1, with D unresolved. CDR3 length: 13 amino acids. V lost 3 bases, J lost 6 bases, and 11 bases lay in between. Germline V CDR1 and CDR2: SEHNR, FQNEAQ (reference sequence). The CDR3 is CASSFGGIAEAFF. CDR3 nucleotide sequence: TGTGCCAGCAGCTTTGGAGGGATTGCTGAAGCTTTCTTT.

This clonotype has a handful of counts. The genes are TRBV7-2 and TRBJ1-5; D gene ambiguous. V dropped 5 bases and J dropped 3 bases, with 8 bases sitting between them. The CDR3 is made up of 13 amino acids. Looked up from germline, CDR1 is SGHTA and CDR2 is FQGNSA. The CDR3 DNA sequence: TGTGCCAGCAGCGGCAGATTCAATCAGCCCCAGCATTTT. This sequence encodes CASSGRFNQPQHF.

This clonotype was recorded at least ten times. The chain joins TRBV29-1 to TRBJ2-3; D not resolved. The V and J ends lost 7 bases and 3 bases respectively, with 5 bases between them. Germline-derived CDR1 and CDR2 are SQVTM and ANQGSEA. CDR3 length equals 10 residues. The chain's CDR3 is CSASTDTQYF. CDR3 sequence (DNA): TGCAGCGCTTCGACAGATACGCAGTATTTT.

The sample holds a few counts of this clonotype. The chain uses TRBV27 and TRBJ1-2; D perhaps matches TRBD1 (5 bases). CDR3 length: 13 residues. With 8 bases removed from V and 5 bases from J, the gap between germline ends came to 15 bases. CDR1 and CDR2 from the germline V gene are MNHEY and SMNVEV (reference sequence). The CDR3 DNA reads TGTGCCAGCGGCCCGACCGGGGGTTATGGCTACACCTTC. Amino acid sequence: CASGPTGGYGYTF.

Only a few counts were recorded for this clonotype. The chain recombines TRBV2 with TRBJ1-1; D gene unclear. Trimming shortened V by 4 bases and J by 3 bases, and 33 bases separated the two germline ends. CDR3 size: 21 residues. CDR1 is SNHLY, CDR2 FYNNEI, per germline. In DNA, the CDR3 is TGTGCCAGCAGTGTATGGATGCGACCACCCATAAGACCTACCTGGGACACTGAAGCTTTCTTT. It yields the protein CASSVWMRPPIRPTWDTEAFF.

This clonotype was recorded at least ten times. The chain carries TRBV5-1 and TRBJ2-5; D unresolved. The germline CDR1 and CDR2 sequences are SGHRS and YFSETQ. Trimming removed 0 bases from V and 1 base from J, with 7 bases in between. The length of the CDR3 is 14 residues. Here the CDR3 reads CASSLVASQETQYF. CDR3 DNA sequence: TGCGCCAGCAGCTTGGTGGCCAGCCAAGAGACCCAGTACTTC.

V and J are TRBV2 and TRBJ2-6; D perhaps matches TRBD1 (5 bases). Germline CDR1 is SNHLY and CDR2 is FYNNEI. The CDR3 length is 16 residues. V was cut by 4 bases and J by 2 bases, with 12 bases left in between. For the CDR3, the DNA is TGTGCCAGCAGTGCTACCAGGGCGACTGGGGCCAACGTCCTGACTTTC. Amino acid sequence: CASSATRATGANVLTF.

The chain carries TRBV18 and TRBJ2-7; TRBD2 agrees at 12 bases. V dropped 4 bases and J dropped 5; count of bases not matched to a gene: 6. The CDR3 sequence is 15 residues long. Germline V gives CDR1 KGHSH, CDR2 LQKENI. The CDR3 loop reads CASSLGLAGTNEQYF. CDR3 bases: TGTGCCAGCTCACTCGGACTAGCGGGGACCAACGAGCAGTACTTC.

Ten or more counts support this clonotype. CDR3: CASSQFSVWRQRNYGYTF. As DNA, the CDR3 is TGTGCCAGCAGCCAATTTAGCGTGTGGCGGCAGCGTAACTATGGCTACACCTTC. The J gene is TRBJ1-2, the V gene TRBV3-1; no clear D. V was shortened by 2 bases and J by 1 base, with 20 bases between the two germline ends. The CDR3 sequence is 18 residues long. Germline V gives CDR1 LGHDT, CDR2 YNNKEL (reference sequence).

This clonotype has only a few counts. The chain carries TRBV6-5 and TRBJ1-4; D possibly corresponds to TRBD1 (6 bases). V shed 10 bases and J shed 8 bases, with 20 bases lying between them. Germline CDR1 MNHEY, CDR2 SVGAGI. The CDR3 covers 14 residues. The CDR3 loop is CATRSTGTDEKLFF. In DNA, the CDR3 is TGTGCCACCAGATCAACAGGGACGGACGAAAAACTGTTTTTT.

Turning to this clonotype: A much larger clone is a single base away; this may be a read error. The rearrangement links TRBV20-1 to TRBJ1-2, with D perhaps TRBD1 (5 bases). The V gene lost 3 bases and the J gene lost 2 bases, with 7 bases spanning the gap. Germline CDR1 and CDR2: DFQATT and SNEGSKA (reference sequence). The CDR3 has 12 amino acids. CDR3 DNA: TGCAGTGCTAGGAAGGGGAACTATGGCTACACCTTC. This codes for CSARKGNYGYTF.

The table lists this clonotype with many counts. The rearrangement links TRBV5-4 to TRBJ2-3; D uncertain. The CDR3 consists of 15 residues. The V end was cut by 5 bases, the J end by 1 base, with 14 bases between. Germline assignment: CDR1 SGHNT and CDR2 YYREEE (reference sequence). The DNA for the CDR3 is TGTGCCAGCAGATCCGCTAGTAAGGGCACAGATACGCAGTATTTT. As protein: CASRSASKGTDTQYF.